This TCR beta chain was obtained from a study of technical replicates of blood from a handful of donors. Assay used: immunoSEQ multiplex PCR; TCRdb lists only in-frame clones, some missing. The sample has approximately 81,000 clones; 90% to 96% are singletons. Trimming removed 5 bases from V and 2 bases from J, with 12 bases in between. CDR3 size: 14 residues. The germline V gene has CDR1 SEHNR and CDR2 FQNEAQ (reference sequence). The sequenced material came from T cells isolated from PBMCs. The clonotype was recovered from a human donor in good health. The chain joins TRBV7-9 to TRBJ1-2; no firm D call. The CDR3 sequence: CASSPPQQNYGYTF. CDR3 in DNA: TGTGCCAGCAGCCCCCCCCAACAGAACTATGGCTACACCTTC. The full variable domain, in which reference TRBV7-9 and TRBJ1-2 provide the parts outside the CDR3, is DTGVSQNPRHKITKRGQNVTFRCDPISEHNRLYWYRQTLGQGPEFLTYFQNEAQLEKSRLLSDRFSAERPKGSFSTLEIQRTEQGDSAMYLCASSPPQQNYGYTFGSGTRLTVV.